This T cell receptor beta chain originates from a study of PD-1 blockade in classical Hodgkin lymphoma. Whole-study results and caveats: TCR diversity at baseline was reported to be reduced in newly diagnosed patients relative to healthy donors.

For this clone: Its specificity is not known.

Germline CDR1 is LGHNA and CDR2 is YNFKEQ. Trimming at V came to 0 bases and at J to 9 bases, leaving 8 bases not matched to a gene. This CDR3 is built from 16 residues. The assay was immunoSEQ multiplex PCR, and TCRdb's table has in-frame clones only and misses some. The sample lists 75,000 to 100,000 clones, roughly 76% occurring once. Relapse after autologous stem cell transplantation occurred in every patient, and brentuximab vedotin exposure varied. The V gene is TRBV4-2, the J gene TRBJ2-1; TRBD2 matches at 10 bases. This sequence originates from a human donor with classical Hodgkin lymphoma. The source was peripheral blood mononuclear cells (PBMCs), collected before the second cycle of nivolumab. The CDR3 bases are TGTGCCAGCAGCCAAGATAAGTTAGCGGGAGGACGTGAGCAGTTCTTC. Protein sequence: CASSQDKLAGGREQFF.